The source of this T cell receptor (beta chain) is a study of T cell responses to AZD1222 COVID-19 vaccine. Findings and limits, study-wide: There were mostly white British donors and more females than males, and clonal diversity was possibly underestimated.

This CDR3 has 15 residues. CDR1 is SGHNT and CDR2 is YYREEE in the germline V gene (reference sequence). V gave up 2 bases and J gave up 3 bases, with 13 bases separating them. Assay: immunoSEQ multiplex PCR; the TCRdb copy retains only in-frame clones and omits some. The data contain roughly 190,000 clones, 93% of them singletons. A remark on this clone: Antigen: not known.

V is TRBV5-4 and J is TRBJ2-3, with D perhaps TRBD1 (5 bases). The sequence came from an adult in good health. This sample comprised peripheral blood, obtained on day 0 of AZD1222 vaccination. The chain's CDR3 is CASSLVAQGTDTQYF. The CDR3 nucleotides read TGTGCCAGCAGCTTAGTCGCCCAGGGAACAGATACGCAGTATTTT.